This TCR beta chain was recovered during a study of CD8+ T cells in alopecia areata (dated by TCRdb to 2017 to 2018). Background for the entire study: Treated patients were enrolled in an open-label pilot trial of oral tofacitinib at 5 to 10 mg twice daily for moderate-to-severe alopecia areata. RNA was obtained with the PAXgene miRNA kit for fixed scalp, the miRNeasy kit for PBMCs, and the RNeasy kit for mouse skin. Patients stayed on tofacitinib for 6 to 18 months and then had 6 months of follow-up off drug so that delayed response and recurrence could be assessed. immunoSEQ multiplex PCR using 35 Vbeta forward primers and 13 Jbeta reverse primers was used to amplify TCRbeta CDR3 regions. Biopsies were taken from tofacitinib-treated patients at baseline and again at 4 and 24 weeks into treatment, and several of those patients also had a later scalp biopsy. Scalp tissue and sorted CD4+ and CD8+ peripheral blood T cells from patchy and totalis/universalis alopecia areata patients and from healthy controls were covered by human TCRbeta sequencing. Clonality in the scalp was compared among normal scalp (n=4), patchy alopecia areata scalp (n=8), and alopecia totalis/universalis scalp (n=8). High-throughput TCRbeta sequencing was used to examine T cell clonal expansion in alopecia areata in both the C3H/HeJ mouse model and human patients.

Lesional scalp punch biopsies and peripheral blood were collected from alopecia areata patients. After PBMCs were isolated by density centrifugation and stained for CD3, CD4 and CD8, a FACSAria was used to sort CD4+ and CD8+ T cells. What the work shows at the level of the full study, not this receptor alone: Unlike mouse skin, which is dominated by gammadelta T cells, normal human skin has resident alphabeta T cells that are also sequenced, and this complicates analysis of the scalp TCR repertoire. Lesional scalp, especially in alopecia totalis/universalis, showed higher clonality and more expanded CD8+ clones than normal scalp, suggesting antigenic drive. TCR sequences shared between patients were less clear than in mice, possibly partly because of HLA diversity in the patient population.

To prepare the library, the immunoSEQ multiplex PCR assay was applied. To provide template for TCR sequencing, every sample had RNA extracted and reverse transcribed into cDNA. SuperScript III was used to make first-strand cDNA, primed with a 2:1 mix of oligo-dT and random hexamers. A synthetic immune receptor repertoire was used to measure amplification bias, and any remaining bias was corrected computationally. Turning to the authors' computational methods: After raw reads were preprocessed to remove errors, the CDR3 was defined following IMGT conventions as running from the conserved cysteine to phenylalanine. Clonality was computed by normalizing Shannon entropy by log2 of the number of productive unique TCRs and subtracting the result from 1. CD4 or CD8 identity of scalp clones was inferred by cross-referencing scalp TCRbeta sequences with sorted blood CD4 and CD8 repertoires. Imported from immuneACCESS, the table was reduced by TCRdb to in-frame sequences with V and J called. These copies leave out some clones; in studies compared against another copy, an unresolved V gene accounts for under half, and the cause of the remainder is not known. V and J calls and clone size are copied from that table; D and trimming were computed from the DNA. This sample has 130,000 to 150,000 clones in its table, and 47% of those were observed once. Approximately 6.6% of the sample is taken by the ten largest.

As regards this clone: The antigen this receptor binds is unknown. Base-call qualities are not available, and no considerably larger clone is one nucleotide away.

Sequencing was carried out using CD4+ T cells sorted from blood. This sequence was found in a human donor with alopecia areata.

The nucleotide sequence is given as TGTGCCAGCTCACCACCGACGGGAGGATCCCCAGGGGATACGCAGTATTTT. The resulting protein is CASSPPTGGSPGDTQYF. Rearrangement joined TRBV18 to TRBJ2-3; the junction holds 7 bases that match TRBD2. V ends up 0 bases short and J 6 bases short, with an unmatched junction base count of 12. Its CDR3 holds 17 amino acids, cysteine through phenylalanine. Only the CDR3 DNA stays, 51 bases, in frame from base 1. Based on the germline V gene, the CDR1 and CDR2 sequences are KGHSH and LQKENI. The CDR3 plus the reference TRBV18 and TRBJ2-3 genes for the other parts give the full variable domain: NAGVMQNPRHLVRRRGQEARLRCSPMKGHSHVYWYRQLPEEGLKFMVYLQKENIIDESGMPKERFSAEFPKEGPSILRIQQVVRGDSAAYFCASSPPTGGSPGDTQYFGPGTRLTVL.